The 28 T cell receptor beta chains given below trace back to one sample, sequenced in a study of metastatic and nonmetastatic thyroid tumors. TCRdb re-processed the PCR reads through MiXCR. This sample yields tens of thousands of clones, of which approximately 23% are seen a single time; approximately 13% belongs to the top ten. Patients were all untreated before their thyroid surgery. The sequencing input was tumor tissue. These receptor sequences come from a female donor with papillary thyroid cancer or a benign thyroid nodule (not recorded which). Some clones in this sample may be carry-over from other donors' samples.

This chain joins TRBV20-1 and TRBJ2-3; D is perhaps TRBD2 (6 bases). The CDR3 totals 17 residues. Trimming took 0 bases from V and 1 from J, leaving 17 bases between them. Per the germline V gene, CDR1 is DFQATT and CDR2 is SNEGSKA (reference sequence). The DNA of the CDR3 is TGCAGTGCTAGAGATTTCTCGGGGGTAGGCGGCACAGATACGCAGTATTTT. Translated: CSARDFSGVGGTDTQYF.

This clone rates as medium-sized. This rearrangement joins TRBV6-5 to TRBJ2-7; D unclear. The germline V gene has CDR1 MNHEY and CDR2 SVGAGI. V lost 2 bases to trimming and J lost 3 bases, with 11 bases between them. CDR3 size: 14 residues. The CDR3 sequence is CASSYTSTIYEQYF. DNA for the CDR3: TGTGCCAGCAGTTACACCTCCACGATCTACGAGCAGTACTTC.

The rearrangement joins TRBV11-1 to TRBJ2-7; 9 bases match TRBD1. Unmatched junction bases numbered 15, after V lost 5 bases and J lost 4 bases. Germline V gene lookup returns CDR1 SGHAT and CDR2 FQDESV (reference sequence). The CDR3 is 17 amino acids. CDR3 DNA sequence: TGTGCCAGCAGCCACCTCCCCGGGACAGGGAAGGGTTACGAGCAGTACTTC. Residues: CASSHLPGTGKGYEQYF.

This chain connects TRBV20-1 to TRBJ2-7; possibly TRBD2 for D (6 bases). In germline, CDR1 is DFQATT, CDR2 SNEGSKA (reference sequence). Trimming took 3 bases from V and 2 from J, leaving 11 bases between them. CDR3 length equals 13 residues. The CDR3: CSASLGRTYEQYF. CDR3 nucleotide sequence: TGCAGTGCTAGCTTGGGGAGGACCTACGAGCAGTACTTC.

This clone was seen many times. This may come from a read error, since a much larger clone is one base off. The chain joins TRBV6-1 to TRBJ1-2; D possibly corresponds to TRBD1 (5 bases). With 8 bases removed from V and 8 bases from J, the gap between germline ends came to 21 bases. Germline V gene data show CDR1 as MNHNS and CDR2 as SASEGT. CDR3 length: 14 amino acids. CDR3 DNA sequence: TGTGCCAGCCGTGCACGGTGGGGGGGATGGGGCTACACCTTC. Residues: CASRARWGGWGYTF.

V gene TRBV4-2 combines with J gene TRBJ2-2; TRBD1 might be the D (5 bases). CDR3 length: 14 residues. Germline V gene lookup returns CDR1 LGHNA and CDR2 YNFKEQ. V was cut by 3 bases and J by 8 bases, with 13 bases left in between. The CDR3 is CASSQAEGEGELFF. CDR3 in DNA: TGTGCCAGCAGCCAGGCCGAAGGGGAAGGGGAGCTGTTTTTT.

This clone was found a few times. The CDR3 here is CASSFIGELTDTQYF. The CDR3, as DNA: TGTGCCAGCAGTTTTATAGGAGAATTGACAGATACGCAGTATTTT. The chain has TRBV12-3 or TRBV12-4 and TRBJ2-3; D not certain. CDR3 size: 15 residues. Trimming left V 3 bases short and J 3 bases short, with 13 bases between.

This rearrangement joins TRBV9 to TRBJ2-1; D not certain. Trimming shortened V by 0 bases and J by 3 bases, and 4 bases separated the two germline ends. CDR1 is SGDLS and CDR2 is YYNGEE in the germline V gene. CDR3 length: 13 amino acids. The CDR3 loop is CASSVDNYNEQFF. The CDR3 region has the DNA TGTGCCAGCAGCGTAGACAACTACAATGAGCAGTTCTTC.

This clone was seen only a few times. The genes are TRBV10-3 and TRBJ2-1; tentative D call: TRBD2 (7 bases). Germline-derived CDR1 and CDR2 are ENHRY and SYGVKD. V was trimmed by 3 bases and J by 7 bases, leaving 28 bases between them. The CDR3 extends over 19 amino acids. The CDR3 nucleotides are TGTGCCATCAGTGATGGGGGTTCGGGGGGCGCCGGGTTAAGAAATGAGCAGTTCTTC. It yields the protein CAISDGGSGGAGLRNEQFF.

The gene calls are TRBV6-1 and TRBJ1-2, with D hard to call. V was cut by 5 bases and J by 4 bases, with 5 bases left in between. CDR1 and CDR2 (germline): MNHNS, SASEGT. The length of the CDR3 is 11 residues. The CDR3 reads CASSSSYGYTF. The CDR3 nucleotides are TGTGCCAGCAGTTCATCCTATGGCTACACCTTC.

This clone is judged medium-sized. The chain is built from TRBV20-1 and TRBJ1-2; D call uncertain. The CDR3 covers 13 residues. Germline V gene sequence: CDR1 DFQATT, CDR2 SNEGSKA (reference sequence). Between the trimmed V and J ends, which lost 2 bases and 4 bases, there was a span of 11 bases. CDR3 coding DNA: TGCAGTGCTAGACCAGGCGGATCCTATGGCTACACCTTC. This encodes CSARPGGSYGYTF.

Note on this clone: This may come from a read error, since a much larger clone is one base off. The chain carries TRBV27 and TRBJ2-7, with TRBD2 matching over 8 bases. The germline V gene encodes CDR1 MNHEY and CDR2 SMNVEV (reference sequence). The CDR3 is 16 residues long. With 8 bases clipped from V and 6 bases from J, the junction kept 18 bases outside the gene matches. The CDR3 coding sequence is TGTGCCAGCTTGACGTGGCAGGCCGGTCGGGAGGGCGAGCAGTACTTC. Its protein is CASLTWQAGREGEQYF.

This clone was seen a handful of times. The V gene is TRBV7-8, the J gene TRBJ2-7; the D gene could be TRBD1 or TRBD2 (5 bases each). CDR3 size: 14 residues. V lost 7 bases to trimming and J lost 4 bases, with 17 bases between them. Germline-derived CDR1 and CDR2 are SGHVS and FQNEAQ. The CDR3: CASTISGPLYEQYF. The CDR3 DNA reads TGTGCCAGCACCATTTCGGGGCCGTTATACGAGCAGTACTTC.

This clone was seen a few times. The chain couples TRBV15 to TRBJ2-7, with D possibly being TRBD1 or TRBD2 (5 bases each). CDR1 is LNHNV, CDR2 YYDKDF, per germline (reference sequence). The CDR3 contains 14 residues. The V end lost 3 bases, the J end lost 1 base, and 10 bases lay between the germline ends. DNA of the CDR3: TGTGCCACCAGCAGTGGGGACCCTTCCTACGAGCAGTACTTC. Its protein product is CATSSGDPSYEQYF.

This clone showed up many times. CDR3 nucleotide sequence: TGTGCCTGGAACGACCTGGGGGGAGGGGCCTATGGCTACACCTTC. It is translated as CAWNDLGGGAYGYTF. The J gene is TRBJ1-2, the V gene TRBV30, with D possibly matching TRBD1 (5 bases). V was trimmed by 4 bases and J by 4 bases, leaving 19 bases between them. The CDR3 consists of 15 residues. Germline V gene sequence: CDR1 GTSNPN, CDR2 SVGIG (reference sequence). The variable domain in full, completed from reference TRBV30 and TRBJ1-2, reads SQTIHQWPATLVQPVGSPLSLECTVEGTSNPNLYWYRQAAGRGLQLLFYSVGIGQISSEVPQNLSASRPQDRQFILSSKKLLLSDSGFYLCAWNDLGGGAYGYTFGSGTRLTVV.

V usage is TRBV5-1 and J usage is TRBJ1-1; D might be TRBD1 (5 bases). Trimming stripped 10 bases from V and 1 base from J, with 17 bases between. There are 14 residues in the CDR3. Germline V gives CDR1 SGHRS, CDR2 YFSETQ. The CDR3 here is CASGSGPSNTEAFF. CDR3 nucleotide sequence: TGCGCCTCGGGATCAGGGCCTTCGAACACTGAAGCTTTCTTT.

The CDR3 bases are TGCAGTGCTTCCACCGGGACAGGGACAACTGAGCAGTACTTC. Its translation: CSASTGTGTTEQYF. The chain links TRBV20-1 to TRBJ2-7; the match to TRBD1 covers 9 bases. The CDR3 runs to 14 residues. V shed 5 bases, J shed 7 bases, and the junction held 12 bases outside the gene matches. Per germline, CDR1 DFQATT and CDR2 SNEGSKA (reference sequence).

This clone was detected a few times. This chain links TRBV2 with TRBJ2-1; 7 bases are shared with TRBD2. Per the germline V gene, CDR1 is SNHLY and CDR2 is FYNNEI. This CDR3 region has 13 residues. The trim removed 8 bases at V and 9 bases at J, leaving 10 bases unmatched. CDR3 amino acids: CASDAGEGAEQFF. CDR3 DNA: TGTGCCAGCGACGCGGGAGAAGGGGCTGAGCAGTTCTTC.

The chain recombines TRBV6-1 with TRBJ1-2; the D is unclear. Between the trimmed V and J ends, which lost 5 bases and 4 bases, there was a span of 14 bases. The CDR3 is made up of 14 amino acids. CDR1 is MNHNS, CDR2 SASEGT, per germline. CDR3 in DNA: TGTGCCAGCAGTACACCCACCGGGAGCTATGGCTACACCTTC. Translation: CASSTPTGSYGYTF.

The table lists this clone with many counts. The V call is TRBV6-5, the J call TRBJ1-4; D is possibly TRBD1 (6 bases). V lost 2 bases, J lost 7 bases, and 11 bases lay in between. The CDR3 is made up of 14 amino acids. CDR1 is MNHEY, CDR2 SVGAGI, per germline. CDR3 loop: CASSYGQGSEKLFF. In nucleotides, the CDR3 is TGTGCCAGCAGTTACGGGCAGGGGAGTGAAAAACTGTTTTTT.

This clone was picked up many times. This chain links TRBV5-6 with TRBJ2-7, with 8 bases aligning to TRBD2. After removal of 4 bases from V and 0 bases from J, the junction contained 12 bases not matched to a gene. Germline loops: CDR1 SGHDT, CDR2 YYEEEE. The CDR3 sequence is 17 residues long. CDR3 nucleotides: TGTGCCAGCAGCCAACGGAACATGGGACTAGTCTCCTACGAGCAGTACTTC. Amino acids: CASSQRNMGLVSYEQYF.

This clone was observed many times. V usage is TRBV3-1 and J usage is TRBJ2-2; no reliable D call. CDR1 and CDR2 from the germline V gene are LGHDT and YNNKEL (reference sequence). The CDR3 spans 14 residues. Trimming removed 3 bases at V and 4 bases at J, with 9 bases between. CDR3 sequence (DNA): TGTGCCAGCAGCCAGAGCCCTCTCACCGGGGAGCTGTTTTTT. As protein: CASSQSPLTGELFF.

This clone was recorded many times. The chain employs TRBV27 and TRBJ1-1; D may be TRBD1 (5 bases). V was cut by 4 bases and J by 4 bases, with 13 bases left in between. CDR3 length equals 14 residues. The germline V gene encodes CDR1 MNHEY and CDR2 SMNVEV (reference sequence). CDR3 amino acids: CASSWRGSGTEAFF. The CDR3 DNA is TGTGCCAGCAGTTGGCGGGGGTCGGGCACTGAAGCTTTCTTT.

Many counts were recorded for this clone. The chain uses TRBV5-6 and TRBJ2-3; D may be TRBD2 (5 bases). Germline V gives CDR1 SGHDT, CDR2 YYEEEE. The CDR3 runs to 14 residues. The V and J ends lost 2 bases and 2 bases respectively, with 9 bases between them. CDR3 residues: CASSFGGHTDTQYF. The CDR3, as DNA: TGTGCCAGCAGCTTCGGAGGTCACACAGATACGCAGTATTTT. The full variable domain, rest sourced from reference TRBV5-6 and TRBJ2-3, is DAGVTQSPTHLIKTRGQQVTLRCSPKSGHDTVSWYQQALGQGPQFIFQYYEEEERQRGNFPDRFSGHQFPNYSSELNVNALLLGDSALYLCASSFGGHTDTQYFGPGTRLTVL.

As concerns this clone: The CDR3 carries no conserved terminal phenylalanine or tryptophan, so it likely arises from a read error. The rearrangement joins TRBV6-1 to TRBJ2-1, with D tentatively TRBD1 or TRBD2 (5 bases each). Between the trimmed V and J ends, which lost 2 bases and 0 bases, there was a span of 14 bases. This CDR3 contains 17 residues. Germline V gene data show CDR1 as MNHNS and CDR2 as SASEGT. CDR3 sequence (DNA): TGTGCCAGCAGTGAATCCTTCTGGGACGGCTCCTACAATGAGCAGTTCCCC. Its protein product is CASSESFWDGSYNEQFP.

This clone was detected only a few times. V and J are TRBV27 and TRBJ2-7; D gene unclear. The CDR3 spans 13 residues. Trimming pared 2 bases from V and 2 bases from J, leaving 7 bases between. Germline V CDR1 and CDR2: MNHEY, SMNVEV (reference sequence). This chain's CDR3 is CASSLSGAYEQYF. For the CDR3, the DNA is TGTGCCAGCAGTTTAAGTGGGGCCTACGAGCAGTACTTC.

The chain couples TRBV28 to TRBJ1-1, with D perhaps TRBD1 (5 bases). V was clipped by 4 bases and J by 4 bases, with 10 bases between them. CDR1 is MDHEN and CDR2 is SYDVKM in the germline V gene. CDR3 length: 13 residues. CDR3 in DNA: TGTGCCAGCAGTTCCGGGGGGTCCACTGAAGCTTTCTTT. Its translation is CASSSGGSTEAFF.

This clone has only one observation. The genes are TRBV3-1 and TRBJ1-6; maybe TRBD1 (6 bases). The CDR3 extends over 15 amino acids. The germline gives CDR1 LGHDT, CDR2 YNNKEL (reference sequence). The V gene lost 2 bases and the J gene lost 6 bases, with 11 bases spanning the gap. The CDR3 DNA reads TGTGCCAGCAGCCAATTGTTAGGGGGTAATTCACCCCTCCACTTT. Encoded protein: CASSQLLGGNSPLHF.